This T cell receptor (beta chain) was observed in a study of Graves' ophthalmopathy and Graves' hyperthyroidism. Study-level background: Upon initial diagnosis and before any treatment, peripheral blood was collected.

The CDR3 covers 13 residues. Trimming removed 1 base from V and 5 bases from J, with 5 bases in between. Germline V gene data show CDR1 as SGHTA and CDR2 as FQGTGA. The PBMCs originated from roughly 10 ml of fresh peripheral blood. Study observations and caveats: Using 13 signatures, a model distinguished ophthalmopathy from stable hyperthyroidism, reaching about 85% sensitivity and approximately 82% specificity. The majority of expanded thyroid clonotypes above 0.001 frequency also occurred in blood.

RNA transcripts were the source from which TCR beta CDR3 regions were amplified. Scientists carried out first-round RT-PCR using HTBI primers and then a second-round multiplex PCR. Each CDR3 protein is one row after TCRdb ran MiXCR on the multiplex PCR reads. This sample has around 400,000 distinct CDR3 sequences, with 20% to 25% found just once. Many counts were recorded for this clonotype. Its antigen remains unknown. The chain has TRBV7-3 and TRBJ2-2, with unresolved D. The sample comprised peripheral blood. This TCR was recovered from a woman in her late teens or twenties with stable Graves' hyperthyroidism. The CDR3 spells CASSLIRTGELFF. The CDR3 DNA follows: TGTGCCAGCAGCTTAATAAGGACCGGGGAGCTGTTTTTT. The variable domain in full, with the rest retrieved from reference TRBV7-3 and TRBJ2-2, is GAGVSQTPSNKVTEKGKYVELRCDPISGHTALYWYRQSLGQGPEFLIYFQGTGAADDSGLPNDRFFAVRPEGSVSTLKIQRTERGDSAVYLCASSLIRTGELFFGEGSRLTVL.